This T cell receptor beta chain was captured by sequencing in a study of cytomegalovirus exposure and HLA in healthy donors. Overall study findings and caveats: 87-base-pair reads could not separate some V segments, including TRBV6-2 and TRBV6-3. For TCR beta chains, V- and J-gene trimming was later linked to a missense DCLRE1C variant.

With 60 Vbeta and 13 Jbeta primers, the PCR was carried out. Clones were sequenced by immunoSEQ multiplex PCR, and TCRdb holds only the in-frame ones, with some missing. The table includes about 130,000 clones, around 75% detected once. Remarks on this clone: The antigen remains undetermined.

The CDR3 totals 14 residues. The germline V and J ends were trimmed by 10 bases and 0 bases, with 15 bases remaining between them. CDR1 is MNHNS and CDR2 is SASEGT in the germline V gene. This clonotype originated in a man aged 25-45 years in good health and CMV-seronegative. This chain uses TRBV6-1 with TRBJ1-1; D gene unclear. The source material was PBMCs. The CDR3 here is CATDGVFMNTEAFF. The CDR3 DNA is TGTGCCACCGACGGGGTCTTTATGAACACTGAAGCTTTCTTT.